What follows are 8 T cell receptor beta chains derived from one specimen sequenced in a study of blood T cell repertoires in COVID-19. The assay was immunoSEQ multiplex PCR, and TCRdb's table has in-frame clones only and misses some. Of more than 85,000 clones detected, almost 85% appear once; the ten largest clones hold 7.5% to 10%. Input material: peripheral blood. These receptors all come from a middle-aged man with active or convalescent COVID-19.

The V gene is TRBV3-1 (or the pseudogene TRBV3-2), the J gene TRBJ2-7; 11 bases agree with TRBD2. The CDR3 is 17 amino acids. Unmatched junction bases numbered 7, after V lost 3 bases and J lost 0 bases. In germline, CDR1 is LGHDT, CDR2 YNNKEL (reference sequence). CDR3 sequence (DNA): TGTGCCAGCAGCCATAGGACTAGCGGGTATAACTCCTACGAGCAGTACTTC. The encoded protein is CASSHRTSGYNSYEQYF.

The chain has TRBV9 and TRBJ1-2, with D tentatively TRBD1 (6 bases). With 5 bases removed from V and 4 bases from J, the gap between germline ends came to 12 bases. CDR1 SGDLS and CDR2 YYNGEE come from the germline V gene. The CDR3 length is 13 residues. CDR3 DNA sequence: TGTGCCAGCAGTGATGGCAGGGGCTATGGCTACACCTTC. It codes for CASSDGRGYGYTF.

The V call is TRBV7-2, the J call TRBJ2-5; weak D call: TRBD1 (5 bases). The CDR3 sequence is 14 residues long. Trimming took off 5 bases at V and 4 bases at J, with 14 bases between the two ends. Germline CDR1 SGHTA, CDR2 FQGNSA. The CDR3 protein is CASSPGWGSETQYF. For the CDR3, the DNA is TGTGCCAGCAGCCCAGGGTGGGGCTCAGAGACCCAGTACTTC. Variable domain in full (rest from reference TRBV7-2 and TRBJ2-5): GAGVSQSPSNKVTEKGKDVELRCDPISGHTALYWYRQSLGQGLEFLIYFQGNSAPDKSGLPSDRFSAERTGGSVSTLTIQRTQQEDSAVYLCASSPGWGSETQYFGPGTRLLVL.

This clone came up once. This rearrangement joins TRBV14 to TRBJ2-2; TRBD1 matches at 8 bases. With 5 bases clipped from V and 7 bases from J, the junction kept 6 bases outside the gene matches. From germline, CDR1 is SGHDN and CDR2 FVKESK. CDR3 length equals 14 residues. The CDR3 loop is CASSSQGAGGELFF. CDR3 nucleotides: TGTGCCAGCAGCTCCCAGGGGGCTGGCGGGGAGCTGTTTTTT.

The J gene is TRBJ1-2, the V gene TRBV24-1; TRBD1 aligns across 9 bases. The germline V gene has CDR1 KGHDR and CDR2 SFDVKD. After removal of 9 bases from V and 7 bases from J, the junction contained 8 bases not matched to a gene. The CDR3 sequence is 13 residues long. Here the CDR3 reads CATGTGRGGGYTF. For the CDR3, the DNA is TGTGCCACCGGGACAGGGAGAGGTGGTGGCTACACCTTC.

The sample holds one count of this clone. Other DNA sequences in the sample encode the same CDR3. The chain joins TRBV3-1 (or the pseudogene TRBV3-2) to TRBJ2-5, with 11 bases identical to TRBD2. The CDR3 consists of 16 residues. V was clipped by 4 bases and J by 5 bases; unmatched bases: 9. Germline V lookup: CDR1 LGHDT, CDR2 YNNKEL (reference sequence). The CDR3 bases are TGTGCCAGCAGCCTACTAGCGGGGGCTGGGAAGGAGACCCAGTACTTC. Translated, it gives CASSLLAGAGKETQYF.

The gene calls are TRBV6-6 and TRBJ2-5, with 9 bases identical to TRBD2. V shed 7 bases and J 5 bases; nucleotides not matched to a gene: 2. Looked up from germline, CDR1 is MNHNY and CDR2 is SVGAGI (reference sequence). This CDR3 contains 12 residues. This CDR3 is CASNSGGETQYF. DNA of the CDR3: TGTGCCAGCAATAGCGGGGGTGAGACCCAGTACTTC.

This sequence joins TRBV23-1 and TRBJ1-5; no firm D call. TRBV23-1 is treated as an ORF (open reading frame) with a function not yet certain. This CDR3 contains 14 residues. The ends were cut back, 1 base at V and 9 bases at J, with 13 bases in the middle. In nucleotides, the CDR3 is TGCGCCAGCAGTCAATTCGCGGTCCCGAGGCCCCAGCATTTT. Translating it yields CASSQFAVPRPQHF.